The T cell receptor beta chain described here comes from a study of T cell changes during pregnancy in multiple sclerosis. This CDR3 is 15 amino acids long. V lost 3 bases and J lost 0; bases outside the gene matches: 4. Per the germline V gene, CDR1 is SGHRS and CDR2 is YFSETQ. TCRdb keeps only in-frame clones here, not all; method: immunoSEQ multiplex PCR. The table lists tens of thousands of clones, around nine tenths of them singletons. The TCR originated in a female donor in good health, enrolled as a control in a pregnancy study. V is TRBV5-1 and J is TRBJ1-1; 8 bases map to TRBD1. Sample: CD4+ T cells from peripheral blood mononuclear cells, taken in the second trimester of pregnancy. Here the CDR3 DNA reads TGCGCCAGCAGCTGGACAGGGTCCCTGAACACTGAAGCTTTCTTT. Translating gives CASSWTGSLNTEAFF.